The 23 T cell receptor beta chains below all came from one sample that was sequenced in a study of blood T cell repertoires in COVID-19. Profiling relied on immunoSEQ multiplex PCR, and the TCRdb table lists in-frame clones only, not all of them. The data hold 150,000 to 200,000 clones, with around 82% observed a single time. Material: PBMCs or T cells enriched from blood (not recorded which). Every receptor here comes from an older woman with acute COVID-19.

V usage is TRBV6-2 or TRBV6-3 and J usage is TRBJ1-4; 10 positions match TRBD1. CDR3 length equals 15 residues. From germline, CDR1 is MNHEY and CDR2 SVGEGT. The J segment lost 8 bases and the V segment lost 4 bases, leaving 7 bases of the junction unmatched. CDR3 DNA: TGTGCCAGCAGTTCCCCAGGGACAGGGGCCGAAAAACTGTTTTTT. It translates to CASSSPGTGAEKLFF.

The V gene is TRBV28, the J gene TRBJ1-1, with 7 bases aligning to TRBD1. This CDR3 comprises 14 residues. CDR1 is MDHEN and CDR2 is SYDVKM in the germline V gene. Trimming at V came to 4 bases and at J to 0 bases, leaving 2 bases not matched to a gene. CDR3 sequence reads: CASSSQGLNTEAFF. For the CDR3, the DNA is TGTGCCAGCAGTTCACAGGGGTTGAACACTGAAGCTTTCTTT.

This chain joins TRBV15 and TRBJ1-6; D gene unclear. The V gene lost 0 bases and the J gene lost 0 bases, with 6 bases spanning the gap. Germline V gene lookup returns CDR1 LNHNV and CDR2 YYDKDF (reference sequence). The CDR3 length is 16 residues. The CDR3 sequence is CATSRDLASYNSPLHF. As DNA, the CDR3 is TGTGCCACCAGCAGAGATTTAGCCTCCTATAATTCACCCCTCCACTTT.

The V gene is TRBV30, the J gene TRBJ1-5, with D possibly being TRBD1 (5 bases). The CDR3 totals 17 residues. The V end lost 0 bases, the J end lost 0 bases, and 15 bases lay between the germline ends. Germline CDR1 GTSNPN, CDR2 SVGIG (reference sequence). This CDR3 is CAWSVGVTENSNQPQHF. The CDR3 DNA reads as TGTGCCTGGAGTGTTGGTGTGACAGAAAATAGCAATCAGCCCCAGCATTTT. The full variable domain, with the rest looked up from reference TRBV30 and TRBJ1-5, is SQTIHQWPATLVQPVGSPLSLECTVEGTSNPNLYWYRQAAGRGLQLLFYSVGIGQISSEVPQNLSASRPQDRQFILSSKKLLLSDSGFYLCAWSVGVTENSNQPQHFGDGTRLSIL.

J is TRBJ2-1 and V is TRBV4-3; D might be TRBD2 (6 bases). Deletions cut 0 bases from V and 9 bases from J, with 15 bases between. Germline V lookup: CDR1 LGHNA, CDR2 YSLEER. The CDR3 is made up of 15 amino acids. The DNA for the CDR3 is TGCGCCAGCAGCCAAGACAACAGTTTCGGGGGTGAGCAGTTCTTC. Its translation is CASSQDNSFGGEQFF.

The rearrangement links TRBV11-2 to TRBJ2-7, with a weak D call TRBD2 (6 bases). Germline V gene sequence: CDR1 SGHAT, CDR2 FQNNGV. This CDR3 has 14 amino acids. V was cut by 6 bases and J by 0 bases, with 12 bases left in between. CDR3 residues: CASRGTGSSYEQYF. In DNA form, the CDR3 reads TGTGCCAGCAGGGGGACTGGCAGCTCCTACGAGCAGTACTTC.

The J gene is TRBJ1-2, the V gene TRBV11-2, with 9 bases matching TRBD1. CDR1 is SGHAT, CDR2 FQNNGV, per germline. The CDR3 loop spans 14 amino acids. The V and J ends lost 5 bases and 3 bases, in that order; junction bases with no gene match: 4. The CDR3 is CASSRTGVDYGYTF. The CDR3 bases are TGTGCCAGCAGCCGGACAGGGGTTGACTATGGCTACACCTTC.

The chain links TRBV7-8 to TRBJ2-1; D possibly corresponds to TRBD1 (6 bases). The CDR3 runs 16 residues. The germline V gene encodes CDR1 SGHVS and CDR2 FQNEAQ. V was trimmed by 0 bases and J by 6 bases, leaving 15 bases between them. CDR3 sequence reads: CASSLALLQGANEQFF. CDR3 coding DNA: TGTGCCAGCAGCTTAGCTCTTCTACAGGGAGCCAATGAGCAGTTCTTC.

The chain uses TRBV4-3 and TRBJ2-6; TRBD1 matches at 9 bases. The CDR3 extends over 20 amino acids. Germline V lookup: CDR1 LGHNA, CDR2 YSLEER. Germline trimming cut 2 bases from V and 2 bases from J; bases unmatched to any gene: 13. CDR3 nucleotide sequence: TGCGCCAGCAGCCAACAAAACCCGGGACAGGGTTTCGCTGGGGCCAACGTCCTGACTTTC. Its translation: CASSQQNPGQGFAGANVLTF.

The J gene is TRBJ1-2, the V gene TRBV5-1, with D perhaps TRBD1 (6 bases). V was pared by 0 bases and J by 8 bases, with 11 bases between. Looked up from germline, CDR1 is SGHRS and CDR2 is YFSETQ. CDR3 size: 13 residues. The CDR3 sequence: CASSLAGQEGYTF. The CDR3 bases are TGCGCCAGCAGCTTGGCGGGACAAGAGGGCTACACCTTC.

The chain employs TRBV2 and TRBJ1-2; D is possibly TRBD1 (6 bases). CDR1 SNHLY and CDR2 FYNNEI come from the germline V gene. V dropped 5 bases and J dropped 2 bases, with 15 bases sitting between them. The CDR3 consists of 15 residues. The CDR3 DNA reads TGTGCCAGCAGTCAAATCGCCGGGACAAACTATGGCTACACCTTC. Encoded protein: CASSQIAGTNYGYTF.

The chain carries TRBV9 and TRBJ1-6; tentative D call: TRBD1 (5 bases). CDR3 length equals 16 residues. V shed 4 bases and J shed 0 bases, with 11 bases lying between them. CDR1 SGDLS and CDR2 YYNGEE come from the germline V gene. CDR3 loop: CASSFRQSSYNSPLHF. CDR3 in DNA: TGTGCCAGCAGCTTCAGACAGAGCTCCTATAATTCACCCCTCCACTTT. The full variable domain, its missing parts supplied by reference TRBV9 and TRBJ1-6, is DSGVTQTPKHLITATGQRVTLRCSPRSGDLSVYWYQQSLDQGLQFLIQYYNGEERAKGNILERFSAQQFPDLHSELNLSSLELGDSALYFCASSFRQSSYNSPLHFGNGTRLTVT.

The chain's CDR3 is CASSFGGRGTDTQYF. CDR3 in DNA: TGTGCCAGCAGCTTCGGCGGGAGAGGAACAGATACGCAGTATTTT. The V and J genes are TRBV5-4 and TRBJ2-3; 7 nucleotides align to TRBD2. The CDR3 is 15 amino acids. V lost 2 bases, J lost 3 bases, and 6 bases stayed unmatched. CDR1 SGHNT and CDR2 YYREEE come from the germline V gene (reference sequence).

The rearrangement joins TRBV28 to TRBJ1-2; 9 bases fit TRBD1. Germline V gene sequence: CDR1 MDHEN, CDR2 SYDVKM. This CDR3 contains 15 residues. V gave up 4 bases and J gave up 5 bases; unmatched junction bases: 8. CDR3 amino acids: CASSSGTGFPYGYTF. The CDR3, as DNA: TGTGCCAGCAGTTCTGGGACAGGGTTTCCTTATGGCTACACCTTC.

In nucleotides, the CDR3 is TGTGCCAGCAGTTACCTCCCTTATACTAGCGGGGTCTCCTACAATGAGCAGTTCTTC. Translation gives CASSYLPYTSGVSYNEQFF. This chain joins TRBV6-2 or TRBV6-3 and TRBJ2-1; 10 positions match TRBD2. This CDR3 comprises 19 residues. Losses at the gene ends were 2 bases for V and 0 bases for J; bases not matched to a gene: 10. Germline CDR1 and CDR2: MNHEY and SVGEGT.

This CDR3 reads CASSLPSASSTDTQYF. The CDR3 DNA reads TGTGCCAGCAGCTTACCGAGTGCCTCTAGCACAGATACGCAGTATTTT. The genes are TRBV5-4 and TRBJ2-3; D is ambiguous. The CDR3 is 16 residues long. Looked up from germline, CDR1 is SGHNT and CDR2 is YYREEE (reference sequence). Trimming left V 2 bases short and J 0 bases short, with 13 bases between.

The rearrangement uses TRBV24-1 and TRBJ2-2, with D perhaps matching TRBD1 (5 bases). V was pared by 0 bases and J by 2 bases, with 9 bases between. This CDR3 is built from 16 residues. Germline CDR1 reads KGHDR; CDR2 reads SFDVKD. This chain's CDR3 is CATSDLVGPNTGELFF. CDR3 in DNA: TGTGCCACCAGTGATTTGGTGGGGCCCAACACCGGGGAGCTGTTTTTT.

The chain links TRBV25-1 to TRBJ2-5, with D possibly being TRBD1 (6 bases). V gave up 0 bases and J gave up 4 bases, with 15 bases separating them. The CDR3 is made up of 16 amino acids. Germline V gene sequence: CDR1 MGHDK, CDR2 SYGVNS. CDR3 sequence (DNA): TGTGCCAGCAGTGAATACCCCGCGGCAGGGGCAGAGACCCAGTACTTC. Protein sequence: CASSEYPAAGAETQYF.

The chain couples TRBV5-1 to TRBJ2-2; the D is unclear. The CDR3 length is 15 residues. The ends were cut back, 0 bases at V and 4 bases at J, with 10 bases in the middle. Germline CDR1 is SGHRS and CDR2 is YFSETQ. The chain's CDR3 is CASSLAVSRTGELFF. The CDR3 DNA sequence: TGCGCCAGCAGCTTGGCCGTTAGCCGCACCGGGGAGCTGTTTTTT.

The sample holds one count of this clone. The J gene is TRBJ1-1, the V gene TRBV18; D might be TRBD1 (6 bases). Germline V lookup: CDR1 KGHSH, CDR2 LQKENI. The CDR3 consists of 13 residues. V was pared by 6 bases and J by 11 bases, with 19 bases between. CDR3 nucleotide sequence: TGTGCCAGCTCGGGGGACACCCTTCAGTGGGCTTTCTTT. It encodes CASSGDTLQWAFF.

The rearrangement links TRBV4-3 to TRBJ2-5, with 7 bases aligning to TRBD2. Trimming at V came to 5 bases and at J to 4 bases, leaving 10 bases not matched to a gene. In germline, CDR1 is LGHNA, CDR2 YSLEER. CDR3 length: 15 amino acids. This chain's CDR3 is CASSLGTKNAETQYF. The CDR3, as DNA: TGCGCCAGCAGCTTAGGGACTAAAAATGCAGAGACCCAGTACTTC.

The chain couples TRBV7-9 to TRBJ2-5; no firm D call. This CDR3 comprises 13 residues. The ends were cut back, 5 bases at V and 2 bases at J, with 9 bases in the middle. Germline CDR1 and CDR2: SEHNR and FQNEAQ (reference sequence). The CDR3 coding sequence is TGTGCCAGCAGCGGTCTAAATCAAGAGACCCAGTACTTC. It translates to CASSGLNQETQYF.

The chain carries TRBV5-4 and TRBJ2-3, with 9 bases that match TRBD1. The CDR3 consists of 17 residues. Germline CDR1 and CDR2: SGHNT and YYREEE (reference sequence). V lost 0 bases and J lost 1; bases outside the gene matches: 6. The chain's CDR3 is CASSLGRRDRGTDTQYF. The CDR3 bases are TGTGCCAGCAGCTTGGGTCGTAGGGACAGGGGCACAGATACGCAGTATTTT.